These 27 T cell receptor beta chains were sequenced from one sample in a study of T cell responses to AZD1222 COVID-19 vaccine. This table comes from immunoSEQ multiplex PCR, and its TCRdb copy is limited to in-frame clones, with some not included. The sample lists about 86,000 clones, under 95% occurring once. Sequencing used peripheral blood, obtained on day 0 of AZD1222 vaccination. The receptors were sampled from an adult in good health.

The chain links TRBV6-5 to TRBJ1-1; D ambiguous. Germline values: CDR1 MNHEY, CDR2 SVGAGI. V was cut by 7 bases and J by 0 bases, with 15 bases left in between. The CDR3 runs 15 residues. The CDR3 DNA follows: TGTGCCAGCATGTATAGTTACGGCCTGAACACTGAAGCTTTCTTT. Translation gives CASMYSYGLNTEAFF.

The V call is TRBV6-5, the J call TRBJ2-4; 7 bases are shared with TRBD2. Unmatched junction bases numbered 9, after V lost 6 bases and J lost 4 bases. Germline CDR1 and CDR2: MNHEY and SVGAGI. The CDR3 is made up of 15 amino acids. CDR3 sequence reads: CASRPPGRGKNIQYF. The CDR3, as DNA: TGTGCCAGCAGACCTCCCGGGCGGGGGAAAAACATTCAGTACTTC.

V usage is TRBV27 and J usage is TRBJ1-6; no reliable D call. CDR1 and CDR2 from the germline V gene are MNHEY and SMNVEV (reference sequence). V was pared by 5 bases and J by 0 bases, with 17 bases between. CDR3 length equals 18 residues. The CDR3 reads CASSTAGRAGSYNSPLHF. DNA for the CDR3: TGTGCCAGCAGTACCGCGGGAAGGGCTGGCTCCTATAATTCACCCCTCCACTTT.

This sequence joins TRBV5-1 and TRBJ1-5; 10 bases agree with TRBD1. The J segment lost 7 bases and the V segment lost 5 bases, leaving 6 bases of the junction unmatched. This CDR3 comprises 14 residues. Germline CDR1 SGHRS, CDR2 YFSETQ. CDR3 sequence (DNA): TGCGCCAGCAGGGAGACAGGGGGCGACCAGCCCCAGCATTTT. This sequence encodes CASRETGGDQPQHF.

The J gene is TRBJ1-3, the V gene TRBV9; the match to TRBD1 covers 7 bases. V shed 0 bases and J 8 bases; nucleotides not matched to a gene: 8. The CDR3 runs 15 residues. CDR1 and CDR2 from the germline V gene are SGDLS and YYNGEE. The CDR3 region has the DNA TGTGCCAGCAGCGTAGCTGGGCAGGGGGTGGACACCATATATTTT. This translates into CASSVAGQGVDTIYF.

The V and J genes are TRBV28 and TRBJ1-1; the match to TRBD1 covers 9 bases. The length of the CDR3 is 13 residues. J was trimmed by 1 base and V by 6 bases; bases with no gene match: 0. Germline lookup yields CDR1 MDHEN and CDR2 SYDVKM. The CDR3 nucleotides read TGTGCCAGCAGGACAGGGGGGAACACTGAAGCTTTCTTT. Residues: CASRTGGNTEAFF.

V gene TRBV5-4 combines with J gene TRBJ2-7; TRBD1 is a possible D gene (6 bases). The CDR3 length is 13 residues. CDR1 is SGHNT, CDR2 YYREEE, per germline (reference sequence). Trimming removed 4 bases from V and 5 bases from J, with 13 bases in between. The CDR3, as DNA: TGTGCCAGCAGCACAGGGTTAGGGCACGAGCAGTACTTC. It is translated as CASSTGLGHEQYF.

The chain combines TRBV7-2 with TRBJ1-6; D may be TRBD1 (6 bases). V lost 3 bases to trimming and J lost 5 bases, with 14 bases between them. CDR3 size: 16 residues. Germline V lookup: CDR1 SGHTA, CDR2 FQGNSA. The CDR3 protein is CASSLGQGNNNSPLHF. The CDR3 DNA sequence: TGTGCCAGCAGCTTGGGCCAGGGGAATAATAATTCACCCCTCCACTTT.

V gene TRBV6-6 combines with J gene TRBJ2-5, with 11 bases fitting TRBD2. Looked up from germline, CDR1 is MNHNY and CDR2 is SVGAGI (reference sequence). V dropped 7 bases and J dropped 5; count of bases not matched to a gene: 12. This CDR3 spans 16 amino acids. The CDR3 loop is CASINSGGALGETQYF. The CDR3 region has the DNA TGTGCCAGCATAAATAGCGGGGGGGCCTTAGGGGAGACCCAGTACTTC.

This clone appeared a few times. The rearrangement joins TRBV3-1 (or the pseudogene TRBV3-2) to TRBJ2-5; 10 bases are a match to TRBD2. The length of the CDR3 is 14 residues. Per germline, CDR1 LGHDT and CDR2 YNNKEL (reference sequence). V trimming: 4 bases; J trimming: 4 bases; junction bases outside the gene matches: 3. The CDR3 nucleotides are TGTGCCAGCAGCCCCCTAGCGGGGGCAGAGACCCAGTACTTC. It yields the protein CASSPLAGAETQYF.

The CDR3 loop reads CSAAETGYNEQFF. The CDR3 DNA is TGCAGCGCAGCCGAAACGGGGTACAATGAGCAGTTCTTC. The genes are TRBV29-1 and TRBJ2-1; D may be TRBD2 (5 bases). Germline V gives CDR1 SQVTM, CDR2 ANQGSEA. The CDR3 is made up of 13 amino acids. Trimming took off 7 bases at V and 4 bases at J, with 14 bases between the two ends.

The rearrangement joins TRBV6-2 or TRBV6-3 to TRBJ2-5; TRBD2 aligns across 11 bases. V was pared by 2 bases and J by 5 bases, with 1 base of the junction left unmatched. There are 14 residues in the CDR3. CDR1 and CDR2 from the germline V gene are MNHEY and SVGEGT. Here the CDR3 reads CASSYASGGETQYF. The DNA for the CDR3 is TGTGCCAGCAGTTACGCTAGCGGGGGGGAGACCCAGTACTTC.

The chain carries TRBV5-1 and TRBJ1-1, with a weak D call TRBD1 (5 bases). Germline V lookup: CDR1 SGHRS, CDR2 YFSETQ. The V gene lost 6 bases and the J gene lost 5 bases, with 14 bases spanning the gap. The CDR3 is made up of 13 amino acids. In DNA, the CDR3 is TGCGCCAGCAACTCCGAGGGGCGGACTGAAGCTTTCTTT. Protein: CASNSEGRTEAFF.

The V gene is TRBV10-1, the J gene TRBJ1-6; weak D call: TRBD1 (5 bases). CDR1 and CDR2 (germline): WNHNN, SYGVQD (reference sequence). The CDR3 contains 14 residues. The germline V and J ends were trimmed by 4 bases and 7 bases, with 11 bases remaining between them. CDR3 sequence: CASSAAGLNSPLHF. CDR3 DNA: TGCGCCAGCAGTGCGGCAGGGTTGAATTCACCCCTCCACTTT.

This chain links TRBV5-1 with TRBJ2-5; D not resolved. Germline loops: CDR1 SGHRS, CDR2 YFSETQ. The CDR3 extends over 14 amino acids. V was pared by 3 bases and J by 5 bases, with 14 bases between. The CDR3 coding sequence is TGCGCCAGCAGCTACCTCACTCCTGGGGAGACCCAGTACTTC. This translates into CASSYLTPGETQYF. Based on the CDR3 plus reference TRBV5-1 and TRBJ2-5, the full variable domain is KAGVTQTPRYLIKTRGQQVTLSCSPISGHRSVSWYQQTPGQGLQFLFEYFSETQRNKGNFPGRFSGRQFSNSRSEMNVSTLELGDSALYLCASSYLTPGETQYFGPGTRLLVL.

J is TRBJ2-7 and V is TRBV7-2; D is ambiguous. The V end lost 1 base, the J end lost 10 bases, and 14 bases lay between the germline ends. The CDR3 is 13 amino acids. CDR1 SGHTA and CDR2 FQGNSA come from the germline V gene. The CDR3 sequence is CASSLDGRAIQYF. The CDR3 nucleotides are TGTGCCAGCAGCTTAGACGGACGAGCGATTCAGTACTTC.

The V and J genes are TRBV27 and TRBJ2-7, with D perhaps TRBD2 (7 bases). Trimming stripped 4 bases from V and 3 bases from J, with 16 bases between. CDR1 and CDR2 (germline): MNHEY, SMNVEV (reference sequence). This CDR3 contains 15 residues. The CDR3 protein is CASSSGGPPDYEQYF. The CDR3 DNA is TGTGCCAGCAGTTCCGGGGGGCCGCCAGACTACGAGCAGTACTTC.

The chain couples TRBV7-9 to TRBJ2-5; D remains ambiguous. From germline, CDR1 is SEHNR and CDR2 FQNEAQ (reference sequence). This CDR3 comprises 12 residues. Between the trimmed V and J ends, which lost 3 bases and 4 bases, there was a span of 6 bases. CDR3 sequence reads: CASSLSGETQYF. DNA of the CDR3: TGTGCCAGCAGCTTGAGTGGAGAGACCCAGTACTTC.

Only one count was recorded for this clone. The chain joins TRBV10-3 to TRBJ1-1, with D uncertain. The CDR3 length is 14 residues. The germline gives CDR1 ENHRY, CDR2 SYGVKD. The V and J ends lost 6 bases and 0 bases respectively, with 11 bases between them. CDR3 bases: TGTGCCATCAGAGCGACGATTCTGAACACTGAAGCTTTCTTT. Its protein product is CAIRATILNTEAFF.

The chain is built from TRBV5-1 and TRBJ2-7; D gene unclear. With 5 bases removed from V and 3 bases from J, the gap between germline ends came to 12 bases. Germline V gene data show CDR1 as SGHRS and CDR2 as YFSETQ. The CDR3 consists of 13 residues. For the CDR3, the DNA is TGCGCCAGCAGATTTTCGACCGGCTACGAGCAGTACTTC. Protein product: CASRFSTGYEQYF.

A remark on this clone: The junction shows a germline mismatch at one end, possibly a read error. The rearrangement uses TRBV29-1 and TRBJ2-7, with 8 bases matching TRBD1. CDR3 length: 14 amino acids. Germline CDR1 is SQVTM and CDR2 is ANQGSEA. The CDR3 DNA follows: TGCAGCGCTGAACCCGTGGCAGGGGGCCGAGAGCAGTACTTC. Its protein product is CSAEPVAGGREQYF.

The CDR3 nucleotides read TGTGCAAGTCGCTTAGCGCTCGGGACAGGGGGCCGAGATAATTCACCCCTCCACTTT. It encodes CASRLALGTGGRDNSPLHF. The chain is built from TRBV12-2 and TRBJ1-6; the table's TRBD1 call for D was not verified on the DNA. TRBV12-2 is tagged as a pseudogene. CDR3 length equals 19 residues.

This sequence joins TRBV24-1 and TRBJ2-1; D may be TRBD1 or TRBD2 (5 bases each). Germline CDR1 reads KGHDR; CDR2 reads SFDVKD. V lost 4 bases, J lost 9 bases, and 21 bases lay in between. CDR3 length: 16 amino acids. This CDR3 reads CATSERTGRGAGEQFF. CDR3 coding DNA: TGTGCCACCAGTGAGCGCACGGGACGAGGGGCCGGTGAGCAGTTCTTC.

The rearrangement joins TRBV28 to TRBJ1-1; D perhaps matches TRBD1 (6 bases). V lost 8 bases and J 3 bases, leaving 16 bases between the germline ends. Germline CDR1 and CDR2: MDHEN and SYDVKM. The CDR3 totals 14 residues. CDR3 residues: CASSRRGGYTEAFF. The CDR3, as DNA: TGTGCCAGCTCTAGAAGGGGGGGGTACACTGAAGCTTTCTTT.

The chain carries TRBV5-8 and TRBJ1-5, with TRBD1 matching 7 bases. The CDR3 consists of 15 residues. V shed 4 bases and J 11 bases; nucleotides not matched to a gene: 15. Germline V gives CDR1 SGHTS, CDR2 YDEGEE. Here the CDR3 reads CASSRGLPTGLAQHF. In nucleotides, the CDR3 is TGTGCCAGCAGCCGGGGACTACCGACAGGGTTAGCCCAGCATTTT.

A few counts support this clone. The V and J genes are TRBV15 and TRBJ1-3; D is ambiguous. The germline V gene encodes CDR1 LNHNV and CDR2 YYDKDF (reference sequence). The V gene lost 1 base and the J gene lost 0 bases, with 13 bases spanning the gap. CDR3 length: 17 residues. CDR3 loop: CATSRVQGIHSGNTIYF. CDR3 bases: TGTGCCACCAGCAGAGTTCAAGGGATACACTCTGGAAACACCATATATTTT. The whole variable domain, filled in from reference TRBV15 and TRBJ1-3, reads DAMVIQNPRYQVTQFGKPVTLSCSQTLNHNVMYWYQQKSSQAPKLLFHYYDKDFNNEADTPDNFQSRRPNTSFCFLDIRSPGLGDTAMYLCATSRVQGIHSGNTIYFGEGSWLTVV.

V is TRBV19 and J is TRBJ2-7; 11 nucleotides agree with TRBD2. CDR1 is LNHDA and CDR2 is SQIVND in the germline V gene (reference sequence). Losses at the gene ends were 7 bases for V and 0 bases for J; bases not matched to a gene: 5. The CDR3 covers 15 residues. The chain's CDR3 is CASKMTSGTSYEQYF. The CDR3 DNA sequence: TGTGCCAGTAAGATGACTAGCGGGACCTCCTACGAGCAGTACTTC. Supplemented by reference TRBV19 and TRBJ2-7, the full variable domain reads DGGITQSPKYLFRKEGQNVTLSCEQNLNHDAMYWYRQDPGQGLRLIYYSQIVNDFQKGDIAEGYSVSREKKESFPLTVTSAQKNPTAFYLCASKMTSGTSYEQYFGPGTRLTVT.